A selection of T cell receptor beta chains follows, all from one sample in a study of T cells in Graves' hyperthyroidism and ophthalmopathy. MiXCR was run by TCRdb on the multiplex PCR reads, yielding one entry per CDR3 protein. This sample has hundreds of thousands of distinct CDR3 sequences, with 35% to 45% found just once. Material for sequencing was blood. All receptors derive from a man between 18 and 35 years old with Graves' hyperthyroidism. Each CDR3 is given with its conserved first and last residue. D genes are given only for firm matches. Clone size appears in some rows only: once, few, many, or a class for an expanded clone.

cdr3_aa: CASIEAGELFF
cdr3_nt: TGTGCCAGTATCGAGGCCGGGGAGCTGTTTTTT
j_call: TRBJ2-2
clone_size: few
cdr3_length: 11
d_call: .
v_call: TRBV19

cdr3_aa: CASRPMVEGNRYGQYF
cdr3_nt: TGTGCCAGCAGGCCAATGGTTGAAGGGAATCGCTACGGGCAGTACTTC
j_call: TRBJ2-7
clone_size: .
cdr3_length: 16
d_call: .
v_call: TRBV6-5

cdr3_aa: CASSHTGRQETQYF
cdr3_nt: TGCGCCAGCAGCCACACTGGGAGGCAAGAGACCCAGTACTTC
j_call: TRBJ2-5
clone_size: few
cdr3_length: 14
d_call: .
v_call: TRBV5-1

cdr3_aa: CASRSQGNQPQHF
cdr3_nt: TGTGCCAGTAGATCACAGGGAAATCAGCCCCAGCATTTT
j_call: TRBJ1-5
clone_size: few
cdr3_length: 13
d_call: .
v_call: TRBV19

cdr3_aa: CASSPKPGVLGYTF
cdr3_nt: TGTGCCAGCAGCCCAAAACCCGGGGTCCTCGGCTACACCTTC
j_call: TRBJ1-2
clone_size: many
cdr3_length: 14
d_call: .
v_call: TRBV7-3

cdr3_aa: CSSPPGGQGQYEGYTF
cdr3_nt: TGCAGCAGCCCACCCGGAGGACAGGGGCAATACGAAGGCTACACCTTC
j_call: TRBJ1-2
clone_size: .
cdr3_length: 16
d_call: TRBD1
v_call: TRBV29-1

cdr3_aa: CASREGGYEKPFF
cdr3_nt: TGCGCCAGCAGGGAAGGAGGTTACGAAAAACCGTTTTTT
j_call: TRBJ1-4
clone_size: .
cdr3_length: 13
d_call: .
v_call: TRBV5-1

cdr3_aa: CASSSPTKEQYF
cdr3_nt: TGTGCCAGCAGTTCCCCGACCAAAGAGCAGTACTTC
j_call: TRBJ2-7
clone_size: .
cdr3_length: 12
d_call: .
v_call: TRBV6-6

cdr3_aa: CASSLQGTGTEAFF
cdr3_nt: TGTGCCAGCAGCTTGCAGGGGACAGGAACTGAAGCTTTCTTT
j_call: TRBJ1-1
clone_size: .
cdr3_length: 14
d_call: TRBD1
v_call: TRBV5-6

cdr3_aa: CASSSRTAGQYF
cdr3_nt: TGTGCCAGCAGCTCCAGGACGGCCGGGCAGTACTTC
j_call: TRBJ2-7
clone_size: .
cdr3_length: 12
d_call: .
v_call: TRBV7-2

cdr3_aa: CASSWDASYGYTF
cdr3_nt: TGCGCCAGCAGCTGGGACGCCTCCTATGGCTACACCTTC
j_call: TRBJ1-2
clone_size: few
cdr3_length: 13
d_call: .
v_call: TRBV5-1

cdr3_aa: CASSFRGYAGELFF
cdr3_nt: TGTGCCAGCAGTTTTCGGGGTTACGCCGGGGAGCTGTTTTTT
j_call: TRBJ2-2
clone_size: .
cdr3_length: 14
d_call: .
v_call: TRBV25-1

cdr3_aa: CASTASRGSGNTIYF
cdr3_nt: TGTGCCAGCACTGCGTCCCGGGGTTCAGGAAACACCATATATTTT
j_call: TRBJ1-3
clone_size: many
cdr3_length: 15
d_call: .
v_call: TRBV2

cdr3_aa: CASSYSAGRMNTEAFF
cdr3_nt: TGTGCCAGCAGTTACTCGGCAGGGCGGATGAACACTGAAGCTTTCTTT
j_call: TRBJ1-1
clone_size: .
cdr3_length: 16
d_call: .
v_call: TRBV6-2/TRBV6-3

cdr3_aa: CASSEGIGVVGETQYF
cdr3_nt: TGTGCCAGCAGTGAAGGGATAGGGGTCGTAGGAGAGACCCAGTACTTC
j_call: TRBJ2-5
clone_size: .
cdr3_length: 16
d_call: .
v_call: TRBV2

cdr3_aa: CSLTGKGEQYF
cdr3_nt: TGCAGCTTGACAGGGAAAGGCGAGCAGTACTTC
j_call: TRBJ2-7
clone_size: .
cdr3_length: 11
d_call: TRBD1
v_call: TRBV29-1

cdr3_aa: CASSDAGLGQPQHF
cdr3_nt: TGTGCCAGCAGCGACGCGGGGCTGGGTCAGCCCCAGCATTTT
j_call: TRBJ1-5
clone_size: many
cdr3_length: 14
d_call: .
v_call: TRBV7-9

cdr3_aa: CASSYSSGGAGYGYTF
cdr3_nt: TGTGCCAGCAGTTACTCTTCAGGGGGCGCTGGCTATGGCTACACCTTC
j_call: TRBJ1-2
clone_size: few
cdr3_length: 16
d_call: TRBD1
v_call: TRBV10-2

cdr3_aa: CASSEEGTYGYTF
cdr3_nt: TGTGCCAGCAGTGAAGAGGGGACCTATGGCTACACCTTC
j_call: TRBJ1-2
clone_size: many
cdr3_length: 13
d_call: .
v_call: TRBV6-1

cdr3_aa: CAISGEGDYGYTF
cdr3_nt: TGTGCCATCAGCGGTGAGGGTGACTATGGCTACACCTTC
j_call: TRBJ1-2
clone_size: .
cdr3_length: 13
d_call: .
v_call: TRBV10-3

cdr3_aa: CSCRTNYGYTF
cdr3_nt: TGCAGCTGCAGGACTAACTATGGCTACACCTTC
j_call: TRBJ1-2
clone_size: .
cdr3_length: 11
d_call: .
v_call: TRBV29-1

cdr3_aa: CASSVDSSYQPQHF
cdr3_nt: TGTGCCAGCAGCGTAGACAGCTCGTATCAGCCCCAGCATTTT
j_call: TRBJ1-5
clone_size: many
cdr3_length: 14
d_call: .
v_call: TRBV9

cdr3_aa: CASSSDGAYEQYF
cdr3_nt: TGCGCCAGCAGCTCGGACGGTGCCTACGAGCAGTACTTC
j_call: TRBJ2-7
clone_size: many
cdr3_length: 13
d_call: .
v_call: TRBV5-1

cdr3_aa: CASSLPLGGYTEAFF
cdr3_nt: TGTGCCAGCAGTTTACCCCTGGGGGGGTACACTGAAGCTTTCTTT
j_call: TRBJ1-1
clone_size: .
cdr3_length: 15
d_call: .
v_call: TRBV6-5

cdr3_aa: CASSLQGRTQETQYF
cdr3_nt: TGCGCCAGCAGCTTGCAAGGGAGAACGCAAGAGACCCAGTACTTC
j_call: TRBJ2-5
clone_size: few
cdr3_length: 15
d_call: .
v_call: TRBV5-1

cdr3_aa: CASTPPNRAEAFF
cdr3_nt: TGTGCCAGCACTCCTCCCAACAGGGCCGAAGCTTTCTTT
j_call: TRBJ1-1
clone_size: many
cdr3_length: 13
d_call: .
v_call: TRBV2

cdr3_aa: CASSDRSVGGQALYGYTF
cdr3_nt: TGCGCCAGCAGCGACCGTAGTGTTGGGGGACAAGCTCTTTATGGCTACACCTTC
j_call: TRBJ1-2
clone_size: few
cdr3_length: 18
d_call: .
v_call: TRBV5-1

cdr3_aa: CAISSRDRVTGANVLTF
cdr3_nt: TGTGCCATCAGCTCCCGGGACAGGGTCACTGGGGCCAACGTCCTGACTTTC
j_call: TRBJ2-6
clone_size: many
cdr3_length: 17
d_call: TRBD1
v_call: TRBV10-3

cdr3_aa: CASSSGAVGNQPQHF
cdr3_nt: TGTGCCAGTAGTTCGGGGGCAGTGGGCAATCAGCCCCAGCATTTT
j_call: TRBJ1-5
clone_size: .
cdr3_length: 15
d_call: .
v_call: TRBV19

cdr3_aa: CASRDWPYEAFF
cdr3_nt: TGTGCTAGCCGGGACTGGCCATATGAAGCTTTCTTT
j_call: TRBJ1-1
clone_size: .
cdr3_length: 12
d_call: .
v_call: TRBV25-1

cdr3_aa: CATSRDRTAGANVLTF
cdr3_nt: TGTGCCACCAGCAGAGATAGAACAGCTGGGGCCAACGTCCTGACTTTC
j_call: TRBJ2-6
clone_size: many
cdr3_length: 16
d_call: .
v_call: TRBV15

cdr3_aa: CASSLEGDYTYEQYF
cdr3_nt: TGTGCCAGCAGCCTAGAAGGGGACTACACCTACGAGCAGTACTTC
j_call: TRBJ2-7
clone_size: many
cdr3_length: 15
d_call: TRBD2
v_call: TRBV25-1

cdr3_aa: CASLPSGNTIYF
cdr3_nt: TGTGCCAGCCTCCCATCTGGAAACACCATATATTTT
j_call: TRBJ1-3
clone_size: few
cdr3_length: 12
d_call: .
v_call: TRBV12-3/TRBV12-4

cdr3_aa: CASRTSGGAAGELFF
cdr3_nt: TGCGCCAGCAGGACGAGCGGGGGGGCGGCCGGGGAGCTGTTTTTT
j_call: TRBJ2-2
clone_size: .
cdr3_length: 15
d_call: TRBD2
v_call: TRBV10-2

cdr3_aa: CASSYRGTPNEKLFF
cdr3_nt: TGCGCCAGCAGCTACCGCGGGACCCCTAATGAAAAACTGTTTTTT
j_call: TRBJ1-4
clone_size: few
cdr3_length: 15
d_call: .
v_call: TRBV5-1

cdr3_aa: CASSYAGTGFYEQYF
cdr3_nt: TGTGCCAGCAGTTACGCCGGGACAGGTTTCTACGAGCAGTACTTC
j_call: TRBJ2-7
clone_size: .
cdr3_length: 15
d_call: TRBD1
v_call: TRBV10-2

cdr3_aa: CASSLVGGPKQETQYF
cdr3_nt: TGTGCCAGCAGCTTAGTCGGGGGGCCCAAACAAGAGACCCAGTACTTC
j_call: TRBJ2-5
clone_size: few
cdr3_length: 16
d_call: .
v_call: TRBV7-2

cdr3_aa: CASSQLTGANVLTF
cdr3_nt: TGTGCCAGCAGCCAATTGACGGGGGCCAACGTCCTGACTTTC
j_call: TRBJ2-6
clone_size: many
cdr3_length: 14
d_call: .
v_call: TRBV14

cdr3_aa: CASSNSRNEKLFF
cdr3_nt: TGTGCCAGCAGTAACAGTCGAAATGAAAAACTGTTTTTT
j_call: TRBJ1-4
clone_size: many
cdr3_length: 13
d_call: .
v_call: TRBV12-3/TRBV12-4

cdr3_aa: CASSQIVGTEAFF
cdr3_nt: TGTGCCAGCAGCCAGATCGTGGGGACTGAAGCTTTCTTT
j_call: TRBJ1-1
clone_size: .
cdr3_length: 13
d_call: .
v_call: TRBV14

cdr3_aa: CASSQDGGGYGYTF
cdr3_nt: TGTGCCAGCAGCCAAGATGGGGGTGGTTATGGCTACACCTTC
j_call: TRBJ1-2
clone_size: .
cdr3_length: 14
d_call: .
v_call: TRBV14

cdr3_aa: CASSEYEEPLETQYF
cdr3_nt: TGTGCCAGCAGTGAATATGAGGAGCCATTGGAGACCCAGTACTTC
j_call: TRBJ2-5
clone_size: many
cdr3_length: 15
d_call: .
v_call: TRBV25-1

cdr3_aa: CASSSQRRTAQETQYF
cdr3_nt: TGTGCCAGCAGCTCCCAGAGACGGACAGCACAAGAGACCCAGTACTTC
j_call: TRBJ2-5
clone_size: few
cdr3_length: 16
d_call: .
v_call: TRBV7-9

cdr3_aa: CAISGLGRNFSGNTIYF
cdr3_nt: TGTGCCATCAGCGGTCTAGGACGGAACTTCTCTGGAAACACCATATATTTT
j_call: TRBJ1-3
clone_size: few
cdr3_length: 17
d_call: .
v_call: TRBV10-3

cdr3_aa: CASSLGVYSYEQYF
cdr3_nt: TGTGCCAGCAGCCTCGGGGTTTACTCCTACGAGCAGTACTTC
j_call: TRBJ2-7
clone_size: many
cdr3_length: 14
d_call: .
v_call: TRBV7-6

cdr3_aa: CASSLRGGNYEKLFF
cdr3_nt: TGCGCCAGCAGCTTGCGTGGGGGAAATTATGAAAAACTGTTTTTT
j_call: TRBJ1-4
clone_size: .
cdr3_length: 15
d_call: .
v_call: TRBV5-1

cdr3_aa: CASSFTGGTGGQPQHF
cdr3_nt: TGTGCCAGCAGTTTTACGGGGGGGACAGGGGGCCAGCCCCAGCATTTT
j_call: TRBJ1-5
clone_size: .
cdr3_length: 16
d_call: TRBD1
v_call: TRBV12-3/TRBV12-4

cdr3_aa: CAISLVNQPQHF
cdr3_nt: TGTGCCATCAGCTTGGTGAATCAGCCCCAGCATTTT
j_call: TRBJ1-5
clone_size: .
cdr3_length: 12
d_call: .
v_call: TRBV10-3

cdr3_aa: CASSLGGVAHTEAFF
cdr3_nt: TGTGCCAGCAGCTTAGGGGGAGTGGCACACACTGAAGCTTTCTTT
j_call: TRBJ1-1
clone_size: .
cdr3_length: 15
d_call: .
v_call: TRBV7-2

cdr3_aa: CASSSGDSEAFF
cdr3_nt: TGTGCCAGCAGCTCCGGTGACAGTGAAGCTTTCTTT
j_call: TRBJ1-1
clone_size: .
cdr3_length: 12
d_call: .
v_call: TRBV7-9